These 12 T cell receptor beta chains came from one sample sequenced in a study of CD8+ T cells in alopecia areata. The treatment: oral pan-JAK inhibitor, 5-10 mg twice daily. Sequencing used cDNA as its template, made by extracting RNA and reverse transcribing it. Libraries were prepared by immunoSEQ multiplex PCR; TCRdb keeps only in-frame clonotypes and omits some of them. The table shows a few hundred thousand clones, with just over 65% occurring only once. Sequenced here: CD4+ T cells sorted from blood, sampled at roughly week 45, from a patient treated with tofacitinib. The receptors shown here come from a human donor with alopecia areata.

The gene calls are TRBV7-3 and TRBJ2-1; TRBD1 or TRBD2 may be the D gene (6 bases each). The CDR3 is made up of 17 amino acids. With 2 bases removed from V and 9 bases from J, the gap between germline ends came to 23 bases. Germline loops: CDR1 SGHTA, CDR2 FQGTGA. CDR3 sequence reads: CASSLGGTRGTIGEQFF. The CDR3 region has the DNA TGTGCCAGCAGCTTAGGAGGGACACGCGGCACAATTGGTGAGCAGTTCTTC.

The chain carries TRBV30 and TRBJ2-7, with D possibly called TRBD1 or TRBD2 (6 bases each). V shed 4 bases and J shed 3 bases, with 16 bases lying between them. Germline V lookup: CDR1 GTSNPN, CDR2 SVGIG (reference sequence). CDR3 length: 14 amino acids. CDR3 protein: CAWTLGGQIYEQYF. CDR3 DNA: TGTGCCTGGACCCTGGGAGGACAGATCTACGAGCAGTACTTC.

The chain is built from TRBV5-4 and TRBJ1-2; possible D gene TRBD1, 6 bases. CDR3 size: 14 residues. The germline V and J ends were trimmed by 4 bases and 7 bases, with 17 bases remaining between them. CDR1 SGHNT and CDR2 YYREEE come from the germline V gene (reference sequence). The chain's CDR3 is CASSRDRSEFGYTF. CDR3 DNA: TGTGCCAGCAGCAGAGACAGGAGTGAGTTTGGCTACACCTTC.

The chain uses TRBV30 and TRBJ1-6; 7 bases are shared with TRBD1. CDR3 length equals 14 residues. In germline, CDR1 is GTSNPN, CDR2 SVGIG (reference sequence). Trimming took 5 bases from V and 9 from J; bases not matched to a gene: 10. The CDR3 DNA reads TGTGCCTGGGGAGGGGACAGCAAAGTTTCACCCCTCCACTTT. Its protein is CAWGGDSKVSPLHF.

The V and J genes are TRBV19 and TRBJ1-5, with 8 positions matching TRBD1. Looked up from germline, CDR1 is LNHDA and CDR2 is SQIVND (reference sequence). The CDR3 runs 16 residues. The trim removed 5 bases at V and 9 bases at J, leaving 15 bases unmatched. The CDR3 region is CASSPIGQGFRRPQHF. DNA for the CDR3: TGTGCCAGTAGTCCTATTGGACAGGGCTTTCGTCGGCCCCAGCATTTT.

This chain joins TRBV7-2 and TRBJ2-3, with D maybe TRBD2 (6 bases). Germline V CDR1 and CDR2: SGHTA, FQGNSA. The CDR3 covers 16 residues. V lost 5 bases and J lost 0, with 15 bases in between. The CDR3 sequence: CASSRVASVSTDTQYF. In DNA, the CDR3 is TGTGCCAGCAGCCGCGTCGCTAGCGTTAGCACAGATACGCAGTATTTT.

The CDR3 DNA reads as TGTGCCAGCAGCTTAGTAACAGGTGGTACTGAAGCTTTCTTT. This encodes CASSLVTGGTEAFF. The chain joins TRBV7-2 to TRBJ1-1, with a weak D call TRBD1 (5 bases). Germline V gene lookup returns CDR1 SGHTA and CDR2 FQGNSA. This CDR3 is 14 amino acids long. Trimming cost V 1 base and J 5 bases, with 11 bases left between them.

This clone appeared once. The chain combines TRBV30 with TRBJ1-2; D is possibly TRBD1 (5 bases). The CDR3 spans 13 residues. Germline-derived CDR1 and CDR2 are GTSNPN and SVGIG (reference sequence). Deletions cut 4 bases from V and 6 bases from J, with 15 bases between. CDR3 bases: TGTGCCTGGAAGTTCACGGGGGGAAATGGCTACACCTTC. The encoded protein is CAWKFTGGNGYTF.

This clone was recorded a few times. The chain uses TRBV11-2 and TRBJ1-1; D might be TRBD1 (5 bases). The CDR3 totals 13 residues. Trimming left V 5 bases short and J 7 bases short, with 14 bases between. Germline values: CDR1 SGHAT, CDR2 FQNNGV. CDR3 sequence: CASSHYSDSEAFF. In DNA form, the CDR3 reads TGTGCCAGCAGCCACTATTCAGACAGTGAAGCTTTCTTT. The entire variable domain, with the rest obtained from reference TRBV11-2 and TRBJ1-1, is as follows: EAGVAQSPRYKIIEKRQSVAFWCNPISGHATLYWYQQILGQGPKLLIQFQNNGVVDDSQLPKDRFSAERLKGVDSTLKIQPAKLEDSAVYLCASSHYSDSEAFFGQGTRLTVV.

This clone was counted at least ten times. The chain joins TRBV4-3 to TRBJ2-3, with TRBD2 matching 8 bases. From germline, CDR1 is LGHNA and CDR2 YSLEER. The J segment lost 4 bases and the V segment lost 0 bases, leaving 6 bases of the junction unmatched. CDR3 length: 16 amino acids. CDR3 amino acids: CASSQEGTGGPDTQYF. CDR3 DNA sequence: TGCGCCAGCAGCCAAGAAGGGACGGGGGGGCCAGATACGCAGTATTTT.

V gene TRBV29-1 combines with J gene TRBJ2-5; D ambiguous. The V end was cut by 4 bases, the J end by 6 bases, with 9 bases between. The CDR3 is 11 amino acids. Germline CDR1 is SQVTM and CDR2 is ANQGSEA. CDR3 amino acids: CSVVGMKTQYF. CDR3 DNA sequence: TGCAGCGTTGTGGGGATGAAGACCCAGTACTTC.

CDR3 nucleotides: TGTGCCAGCAGTGTGGGGTATGGCTACACCTTC. This gives the protein CASSVGYGYTF. J is TRBJ1-2 and V is TRBV5-4, with unresolved D. Germline CDR1 and CDR2: SGHNT and YYREEE (reference sequence). V lost 5 bases and J lost 5, with 7 bases in between. This CDR3 is 11 amino acids long.